This T cell receptor (beta chain) was retrieved from a study of OX40 agonist ivuxolimab in advanced cancers. Study context: Patients were treated with intravenous ivuxolimab, dosed at 0.01 to 10 mg/kg and infused every 2 weeks.

CDR3 length equals 17 residues. J gave up 0 bases and V 7 bases, and 14 bases lay outside the gene matches. Germline V lookup: CDR1 MNHEY, CDR2 SMNVEV (reference sequence). With autoimmune disease history or systemic immunosuppression, patients were excluded. TCRdb's copy holds only in-frame clones and misses some; the assay was immunoSEQ multiplex PCR. Counted here are approximately 15,000 clones, about 77% occurring once; the ten biggest clones make up 36%. The clonotype originates from an adult with an advanced solid tumor such as melanoma, head and neck, liver or kidney cancer. The V gene is TRBV27, the J gene TRBJ1-1, with 7 bases that match TRBD1. Sequences were derived from CD4+ or CD8+ T cells sorted from blood, sampled in a trial of the OX40 agonist ivuxolimab. The CDR3 DNA reads TGTGCCAGCACCCGAGGGCCAGGGGGTTTGATGAACACTGAAGCTTTCTTT. This gives the protein CASTRGPGGLMNTEAFF.